One sample yielded the 25 T cell receptor beta chains listed below, sequenced in a study of cytotoxic CD8 clonotypes in ibrutinib-treated CLL. Using immunoSEQ multiplex PCR, the repertoire was profiled, and TCRdb retains in-frame clones only, with some absent. In the table there are 100,000 to 150,000 clones, 70% to 90% of which are singletons. Sequencing used PBMCs, obtained after 24 months of ibrutinib treatment. Every receptor here comes from a human donor with chronic lymphocytic leukemia.

The V and J genes are TRBV4-3 and TRBJ2-4; D is undetermined. Trimming shortened V by 0 bases and J by 0 bases, and 15 bases separated the two germline ends. The length of the CDR3 is 18 residues. CDR1 is LGHNA and CDR2 is YSLEER in the germline V gene. CDR3 protein: CASSQDPRGALAKNIQYF. For the CDR3, the DNA is TGCGCCAGCAGCCAAGATCCAAGAGGCGCCTTAGCCAAAAACATTCAGTACTTC.

The DNA for the CDR3 is TGCGCCAGCAGCCGAGACTTGTACCCGACTAGCACAGATACGCAGTATTTT. Protein: CASSRDLYPTSTDTQYF. The rearrangement links TRBV4-3 to TRBJ2-3; unclear D gene. The germline V and J ends were trimmed by 4 bases and 0 bases, with 17 bases remaining between them. The CDR3 runs to 17 residues. The germline CDR1 and CDR2 sequences are LGHNA and YSLEER.

The chain uses TRBV28 and TRBJ2-3; 11 nucleotides line up with TRBD2. CDR3 length: 16 residues. Germline CDR1 and CDR2: MDHEN and SYDVKM. V lost 3 bases, J lost 3 bases, and 5 bases stayed unmatched. The CDR3 region is CASSFSGRGGTDTQYF. The CDR3 DNA follows: TGTGCCAGCAGTTTTAGCGGGAGGGGGGGGACAGATACGCAGTATTTT.

The table lists this clone with a few counts. This chain uses TRBV19 with TRBJ1-1, with a tentative D call TRBD1 (6 bases). V shed 3 bases and J shed 4 bases, with 9 bases lying between them. Germline-derived CDR1 and CDR2 are LNHDA and SQIVND (reference sequence). The length of the CDR3 is 13 residues. CDR3 coding DNA: TGTGCCAGTAGTATCGGGGGCAGCACTGAAGCTTTCTTT. Translation: CASSIGGSTEAFF.

This clone was found once. The CDR3 region has the DNA TGCAGCGTAGCGCTAGAAAGGGGGGCTGGAGATGGCTACACCTTC. Translation gives CSVALERGAGDGYTF. The rearrangement joins TRBV29-1 to TRBJ1-2; weak D call: TRBD1 (6 bases). Trimming shortened V by 6 bases and J by 6 bases, and 23 bases separated the two germline ends. Germline lookup yields CDR1 SQVTM and CDR2 ANQGSEA. This CDR3 spans 15 amino acids.

This chain connects TRBV15 to TRBJ1-4; 10 bases agree with TRBD1. CDR1 and CDR2 from the germline V gene are LNHNV and YYDKDF (reference sequence). Unmatched junction bases numbered 4, after V lost 4 bases and J lost 11 bases. CDR3 length: 13 residues. CDR3 amino acids: CATSTRTGGKLFF. The CDR3 nucleotides read TGTGCCACCAGCACCCGGACAGGGGGGAAACTGTTTTTT.

CDR3 DNA: TGTGCCAGCAGTCCTAGCGGACCTAGCACAGATACGCAGTATTTT. Amino acids: CASSPSGPSTDTQYF. The chain couples TRBV5-4 to TRBJ2-3; 7 bases fit TRBD2. Trimming took 5 bases from V and 0 from J; bases not matched to a gene: 6. The germline gives CDR1 SGHNT, CDR2 YYREEE (reference sequence). The CDR3 totals 15 residues.

This clone was seen only once. The chain employs TRBV7-8 and TRBJ2-7; D is possibly TRBD1 (5 bases). This CDR3 spans 12 amino acids. V shed 2 bases and J shed 3 bases, with 5 bases lying between them. CDR1 is SGHVS and CDR2 is FQNEAQ in the germline V gene. The CDR3 loop reads CASSLQGYEQYF. The CDR3 coding sequence is TGTGCCAGCAGCTTACAGGGCTACGAGCAGTACTTC.

The rearrangement joins TRBV14 to TRBJ2-5; TRBD2 is a possible D gene (6 bases). Germline V gene lookup returns CDR1 SGHDN and CDR2 FVKESK. The CDR3 has 15 amino acids. V dropped 0 bases and J dropped 5 bases, with 13 bases sitting between them. The CDR3 region is CASSQDRVRGETQYF. The CDR3, as DNA: TGTGCCAGCAGCCAAGATCGCGTTCGGGGGGAGACCCAGTACTTC.

This sequence joins TRBV5-4 and TRBJ2-1; 12 nucleotides line up with TRBD2. The CDR3 covers 16 residues. After removal of 0 bases from V and 7 bases from J, the junction contained 5 bases not matched to a gene. The germline CDR1 and CDR2 sequences are SGHNT and YYREEE (reference sequence). This CDR3 is CASSLDLAGGRNEQFF. CDR3 nucleotide sequence: TGTGCCAGCAGCTTGGACCTAGCGGGGGGGCGTAATGAGCAGTTCTTC.

The chain employs TRBV7-6 and TRBJ2-3, with 10 bases that match TRBD2. From germline, CDR1 is SGHVS and CDR2 FNYEAQ. Trimming removed 2 bases from V and 5 bases from J; junction bases left unmatched: 10. The CDR3 consists of 17 residues. The CDR3 DNA reads as TGTGCCAGCAGCTTATCCCTAGCGGGGGCCCCTGGAGATACGCAGTATTTT. Protein: CASSLSLAGAPGDTQYF.

The chain recombines TRBV7-2 with TRBJ2-3; TRBD2 matches at 13 bases. CDR3 length equals 17 residues. Trimming took 6 bases from V and 0 from J; bases not matched to a gene: 6. Germline loops: CDR1 SGHTA, CDR2 FQGNSA. The CDR3 region is CASRGLAGKASTDTQYF. The CDR3 DNA reads as TGTGCCAGCAGGGGACTAGCGGGAAAGGCTAGCACAGATACGCAGTATTTT. The whole variable domain, filled in from reference TRBV7-2 and TRBJ2-3, reads GAGVSQSPSNKVTEKGKDVELRCDPISGHTALYWYRQSLGQGLEFLIYFQGNSAPDKSGLPSDRFSAERTGGSVSTLTIQRTQQEDSAVYLCASRGLAGKASTDTQYFGPGTRLTVL.

The genes are TRBV19 and TRBJ2-5; no clear D gene. Looked up from germline, CDR1 is LNHDA and CDR2 is SQIVND (reference sequence). Trimming shortened V by 5 bases and J by 5 bases, and 12 bases separated the two germline ends. The CDR3 totals 13 residues. CDR3 DNA: TGTGCCAGTAGTGCCTTCACTCGGGAGACCCAGTACTTC. Translation: CASSAFTRETQYF.

The J gene is TRBJ1-1, the V gene TRBV29-1, with 10 positions matching TRBD1. This CDR3 has 13 amino acids. J was trimmed by 7 bases and V by 6 bases; bases with no gene match: 8. Germline V gives CDR1 SQVTM, CDR2 ANQGSEA. The CDR3 nucleotides read TGCAGCGTCGGGGACAGGGGTGGGGGTGAAGCTTTCTTT. Translated, it gives CSVGDRGGGEAFF.

DNA of the CDR3: TGTGCCAGCAGCTTCCCGTTTGGCAATCAGCCCCAGCATTTT. Amino acids: CASSFPFGNQPQHF. The gene calls are TRBV7-2 and TRBJ1-5; no clear D gene. The germline V gene has CDR1 SGHTA and CDR2 FQGNSA. Deletions cut 3 bases from V and 2 bases from J, with 8 bases between. This CDR3 region has 14 residues. Together with reference TRBV7-2 and TRBJ1-5, the CDR3 gives the full variable domain: GAGVSQSPSNKVTEKGKDVELRCDPISGHTALYWYRQSLGQGLEFLIYFQGNSAPDKSGLPSDRFSAERTGGSVSTLTIQRTQQEDSAVYLCASSFPFGNQPQHFGDGTRLSIL.

This clone was seen only once. The gene calls are TRBV30 and TRBJ2-5; the D gene is possibly TRBD2 (6 bases). Germline values: CDR1 GTSNPN, CDR2 SVGIG (reference sequence). This CDR3 is 13 amino acids long. V was trimmed by 0 bases and J by 4 bases, leaving 9 bases between them. The CDR3 reads CAWSVLGGETQYF. In DNA, the CDR3 is TGTGCCTGGAGTGTACTGGGGGGAGAGACCCAGTACTTC.

The chain combines TRBV5-1 with TRBJ2-5; 7 bases align to TRBD2. CDR1 SGHRS and CDR2 YFSETQ come from the germline V gene. The CDR3 extends over 15 amino acids. J gave up 1 base and V 0 bases, and 3 bases lay outside the gene matches. In DNA form, the CDR3 reads TGCGCCAGCAGCTTGGACGGGAGGTTCCAAGAGACCCAGTACTTC. This codes for CASSLDGRFQETQYF.

V gene TRBV19 combines with J gene TRBJ2-7; 8 positions agree with TRBD1. Looked up from germline, CDR1 is LNHDA and CDR2 is SQIVND (reference sequence). The CDR3 spans 13 residues. Unmatched junction bases numbered 8, after V lost 6 bases and J lost 7 bases. CDR3 coding DNA: TGTGCCAGTAGCCCGGACAGGGCTGGGGAGCAGTACTTC. Encoded protein: CASSPDRAGEQYF.

The chain employs TRBV28 and TRBJ1-2; 7 nucleotides align to TRBD1. The V and J ends lost 3 bases and 2 bases, in that order; junction bases with no gene match: 12. CDR3 length equals 17 residues. Germline V gene sequence: CDR1 MDHEN, CDR2 SYDVKM. The CDR3 sequence is CASSFHPRGQRNYGYTF. In DNA form, the CDR3 reads TGTGCCAGCAGTTTTCACCCACGGGGACAGAGAAACTATGGCTACACCTTC.

This sequence joins TRBV2 and TRBJ2-2, with D perhaps assigned TRBD1 or TRBD2 (5 bases each). Germline lookup yields CDR1 SNHLY and CDR2 FYNNEI. V was shortened by 7 bases and J by 0 bases, with 12 bases between the two germline ends. The length of the CDR3 is 15 residues. CDR3 nucleotide sequence: TGTGCCAGCACCGGGACGACCGCGAACACCGGGGAGCTGTTTTTT. Amino acid sequence: CASTGTTANTGELFF.

The chain has TRBV28 and TRBJ1-2; possible D gene TRBD1, 5 bases. This CDR3 has 13 residues. Germline-derived CDR1 and CDR2 are MDHEN and SYDVKM. V was clipped by 2 bases and J by 4 bases, with 8 bases between them. The CDR3 loop is CASSLAGGYGYTF. CDR3 in DNA: TGTGCCAGCAGTTTAGCTGGGGGCTATGGCTACACCTTC.

The chain links TRBV5-1 to TRBJ1-2; D might be TRBD1 (6 bases). The CDR3 length is 17 residues. Germline values: CDR1 SGHRS, CDR2 YFSETQ. Trimming stripped 3 bases from V and 8 bases from J, with 26 bases between. CDR3 nucleotides: TGCGCCAGCAGCTCGGGGGGCGCGGCTCTAACGACACTCGGCTACACCTTC. It is translated as CASSSGGAALTTLGYTF.

CDR3 bases: TGTGCCAGCAGCTTACAACTAGCGAGCCCCTGCAATGAGCAGTTCTTC. Protein sequence: CASSLQLASPCNEQFF. This chain joins TRBV11-2 and TRBJ2-1; 7 bases are shared with TRBD2. The CDR3 loop spans 16 amino acids. Germline lookup yields CDR1 SGHAT and CDR2 FQNNGV. The V gene end was trimmed by 2 bases and the J gene end by 6 bases; junction bases not matched to a gene: 10.

The chain carries TRBV5-4 and TRBJ2-7; TRBD1 is a possible D gene (5 bases). V shed 2 bases and J shed 4 bases, with 13 bases lying between them. The germline CDR1 and CDR2 sequences are SGHNT and YYREEE (reference sequence). The length of the CDR3 is 14 residues. This CDR3 reads CASSLLDQGYEQYF. CDR3 nucleotides: TGTGCCAGCAGCTTATTAGATCAGGGATACGAGCAGTACTTC.

The chain carries TRBV9 and TRBJ2-1, with unresolved D. Germline CDR1 and CDR2: SGDLS and YYNGEE. The CDR3 length is 13 residues. V was pared by 0 bases and J by 9 bases, with 10 bases between. CDR3 amino acids: CASSVAGLGEQFF. DNA for the CDR3: TGTGCCAGCAGCGTAGCTGGGCTCGGTGAGCAGTTCTTC.